These 7 T cell receptor beta chains were sequenced from one sample in a study of immune heterogeneity within non-small cell lung tumors. The authors amplified TCR beta CDR3 by multiplex PCR with 32 V and 13 J primers. Using its own MiXCR run on the multiplex PCR reads, TCRdb lists one record per CDR3 protein. The sample includes roughly 5,700 distinct CDR3 sequences, roughly a fifth of them seen just once. Bulk tumor genomic DNA, approximately 570 ng per sample, was the template. Several biopsies per primary tumor were taken during surgery, spaced as far apart as possible. Samples came from untreated patients having curative surgery for newly diagnosed non-small cell lung cancer. The sample was lung tumor tissue. Receptors originate from an older woman with non-small cell lung cancer.

This clonotype was recorded at least ten times. The chain links TRBV6-2 or TRBV6-3 to TRBJ2-1; D possibly corresponds to TRBD2 (5 bases). Trimming took off 2 bases at V and 14 bases at J, with 16 bases between the two ends. This CDR3 has 13 residues. Per the germline V gene, CDR1 is MNHEY and CDR2 is SVGEGT. Written as DNA, the CDR3 is TGTGCCAGCAGTTACAAGCTAGCAGAAGAAGAGTTCTTC. Protein product: CASSYKLAEEEFF.

By sample share, this clonotype is medium-sized. V gene TRBV30 combines with J gene TRBJ1-6, with a tentative D call TRBD1 (6 bases). CDR1 is GTSNPN, CDR2 SVGIG, per germline (reference sequence). Between the trimmed V and J ends, which lost 3 bases and 9 bases, there was a span of 18 bases. This CDR3 is built from 15 residues. CDR3 nucleotides: TGTGCCTGGAGAATACTTGGGGGGGCATTTTCACCCCTCCACTTT. Its protein product is CAWRILGGAFSPLHF.

This clonotype has more than one count but fewer than ten. The chain links TRBV6-1 to TRBJ2-5; 7 bases align to TRBD1. Germline CDR1 MNHNS, CDR2 SASEGT. The junction had 11 bases not matched to a gene; V was cut back by 5 bases and J by 5 bases. The CDR3 is 15 amino acids. CDR3 sequence (DNA): TGTGCCAGCAGTCTTTCGCCAGGGGGTCGCGAGACCCAGTACTTC. This translates into CASSLSPGGRETQYF.

V gene TRBV5-6 combines with J gene TRBJ1-6; the D gene is possibly TRBD1 (6 bases). This CDR3 region has 15 residues. Trimming removed 4 bases at V and 7 bases at J, with 15 bases between. Germline CDR1 reads SGHDT; CDR2 reads YYEEEE. CDR3 in amino acids: CASSPAGEGNSPLHF. The CDR3 DNA reads as TGTGCCAGCAGCCCGGCAGGGGAAGGAAATTCACCCCTCCACTTT.

Relative to its sample, this clonotype is medium-sized. The chain links TRBV2 to TRBJ2-2; 8 bases fit TRBD2. Per the germline V gene, CDR1 is SNHLY and CDR2 is FYNNEI. This CDR3 has 15 residues. V trimming: 3 bases; J trimming: 5 bases; junction bases outside the gene matches: 5. The CDR3 sequence is CASSDSGSRTGELFF. CDR3 nucleotides: TGTGCCAGCAGTGACAGCGGGAGTAGAACCGGGGAGCTGTTTTTT.

In the case of this clonotype: Possible read error: a much larger clone is one base away. The gene calls are TRBV29-1 and TRBJ1-1, with 7 nucleotides matching TRBD1. CDR3 size: 15 residues. The junction had 11 bases not matched to a gene; V was cut back by 6 bases and J by 1 base. CDR1 is SQVTM and CDR2 is ANQGSEA in the germline V gene. The CDR3 DNA sequence: TGCAGCGTGAGTAAACCGGGACAGACGAACACTGAAGCTTTCTTT. Residues: CSVSKPGQTNTEAFF.

This clonotype was seen at least ten times. The chain carries TRBV10-1 and TRBJ2-3; D could derive from TRBD1 or TRBD2 (5 bases each). This CDR3 has 12 residues. With 9 bases removed from V and 0 bases from J, the gap between germline ends came to 7 bases. CDR1 and CDR2 from the germline V gene are WNHNN and SYGVQD (reference sequence). Here the CDR3 reads CASGDSTDTQYF. Written as DNA, the CDR3 is TGCGCCAGTGGGGACAGCACAGATACGCAGTATTTT.